The text below deals with one T cell receptor (beta chain). The data derive from a study of blood T cell repertoires in COVID-19. Study information: Donors in the United States, Italy and Spain gave samples during acute or convalescent COVID-19. T cells, B-cell-depleted T cells, or PBMCs supplied cDNA or gDNA.

This CDR3 spans 14 amino acids. V trimming: 0 bases; J trimming: 8 bases; junction bases outside the gene matches: 3. Germline V gene sequence: CDR1 KGHSH, CDR2 LQKENI. Original processing methods: Estimated nucleated cell counts came from reference gene primer amplification. TCRdb's table, derived via immunoSEQ multiplex PCR, lists solely in-frame clones and lacks some. V and J calls and clone size are as listed in that table; D and trimming were resolved from the DNA. The sample records around 79,000 clones, 65% to 90% being singletons. V and J are TRBV18 and TRBJ1-4, with 7 nucleotides matching TRBD1. The sequence came from a woman aged 55-69 years with acute or convalescent COVID-19. The sequenced material came from peripheral blood. For the CDR3, the DNA is TGTGCCAGCTCACCACCGGGACAGCCAGAAAAACTGTTTTTT. It translates to CASSPPGQPEKLFF.